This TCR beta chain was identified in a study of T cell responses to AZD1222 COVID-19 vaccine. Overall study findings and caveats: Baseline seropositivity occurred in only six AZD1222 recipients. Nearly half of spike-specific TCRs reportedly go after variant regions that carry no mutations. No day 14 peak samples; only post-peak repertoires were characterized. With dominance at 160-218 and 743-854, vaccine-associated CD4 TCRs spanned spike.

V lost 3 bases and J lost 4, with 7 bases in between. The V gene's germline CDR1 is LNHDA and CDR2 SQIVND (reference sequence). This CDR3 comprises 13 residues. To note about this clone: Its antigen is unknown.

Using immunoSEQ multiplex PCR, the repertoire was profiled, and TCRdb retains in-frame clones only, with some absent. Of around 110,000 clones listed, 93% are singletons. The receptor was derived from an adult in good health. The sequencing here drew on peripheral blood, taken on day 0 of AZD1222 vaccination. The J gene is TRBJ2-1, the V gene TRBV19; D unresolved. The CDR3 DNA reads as TGTGCCAGTAGTATTCGGCAGTACAATGAGCAGTTCTTC. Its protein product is CASSIRQYNEQFF.